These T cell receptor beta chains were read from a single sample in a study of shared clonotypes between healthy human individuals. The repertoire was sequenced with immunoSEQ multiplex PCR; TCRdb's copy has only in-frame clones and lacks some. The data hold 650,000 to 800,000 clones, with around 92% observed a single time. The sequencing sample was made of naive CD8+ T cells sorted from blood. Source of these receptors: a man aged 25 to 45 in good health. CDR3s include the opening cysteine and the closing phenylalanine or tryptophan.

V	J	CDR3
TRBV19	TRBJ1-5	CASSWGSNQPQHF
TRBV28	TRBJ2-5	CASSLPGQIETQYF
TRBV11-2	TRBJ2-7	CASSPQNPYEQYF
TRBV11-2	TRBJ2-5	CASSLEVAGVLGTQYF
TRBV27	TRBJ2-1	CASSPDSGANEQFF
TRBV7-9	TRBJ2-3	CASSTGLAGFTDTQYF
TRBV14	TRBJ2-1	CASSLPGLAGYNEQFF
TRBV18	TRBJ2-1	CASSPPGGASDNEQFF
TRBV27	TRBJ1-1	CASSDRMGSEAFF
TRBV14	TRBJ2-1	CASTRGSPHEQFF
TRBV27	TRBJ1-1	CASSLLELNTEAFF